The 26 T cell receptor beta chains presented below share a single source sample, sequenced in a study of T-cell reconstitution after alpha-beta-depleted transplantation in children. This sample's TCRbeta library carried unique molecular identifier barcodes. TCRdb recomputed calls from the PCR reads with MiXCR, one row per CDR3 protein. The table records fewer than 400,000 distinct CDR3 sequences, over 20% of them present only once. Sequencing was performed on PBMCs, mostly from graft donor cells, taken 180 days after TCRalphabeta/CD19-depleted stem cell transplant. Receptors originate from a male patient between 5 and 17 years old who had a stem cell transplant for acute lymphoblastic leukemia, so the T cells may come from the graft donor.

There are many counts of this clonotype. The J gene is TRBJ2-2, the V gene TRBV5-1, with a tentative D call TRBD1 (5 bases). The V gene lost 3 bases and the J gene lost 6 bases, with 18 bases spanning the gap. This CDR3 spans 16 amino acids. CDR1 is SGHRS and CDR2 is YFSETQ in the germline V gene. CDR3 region: CASSSTSTQGAGELFF. CDR3 coding DNA: TGCGCCAGCAGCTCGACATCAACGCAAGGGGCCGGGGAGCTGTTTTTT.

This clonotype was recorded a few times. The V and J genes are TRBV6-1 and TRBJ1-2; D not resolved. Germline V gene sequence: CDR1 MNHNS, CDR2 SASEGT. V was shortened by 1 base and J by 2 bases, with 11 bases between the two germline ends. The CDR3 loop spans 15 amino acids. The CDR3 DNA follows: TGTGCCAGCAGTGAAGTGAGGTCAGCGAACTATGGCTACACCTTC. As protein: CASSEVRSANYGYTF.

The rearrangement joins TRBV5-4 to TRBJ2-2; 7 bases line up with TRBD2. Germline V gene lookup returns CDR1 SGHNT and CDR2 YYREEE (reference sequence). The trim removed 2 bases at V and 6 bases at J, leaving 16 bases unmatched. The length of the CDR3 is 18 residues. The CDR3 DNA is TGTGCCAGCAGCTTAATTGGAGGGAGGGCCTATGGCGCCGGGGAGCTGTTTTTT. Protein product: CASSLIGGRAYGAGELFF.

The V gene is TRBV7-9, the J gene TRBJ2-5; D gene ambiguous. In germline, CDR1 is SEHNR, CDR2 FQNEAQ (reference sequence). CDR3 length: 15 residues. Trimming took 0 bases from V and 4 from J, leaving 12 bases between them. The CDR3 protein is CASSLAMKEGETQYF. The CDR3, as DNA: TGTGCCAGCAGCTTAGCCATGAAGGAAGGAGAGACCCAGTACTTC.

This chain connects TRBV20-1 to TRBJ2-5; 14 bases match TRBD2. This CDR3 contains 16 residues. Germline trimming cut 4 bases from V and 4 bases from J; bases unmatched to any gene: 8. Germline CDR1 and CDR2: DFQATT and SNEGSKA (reference sequence). CDR3 in amino acids: CSANLGLAGGGETQYF. The DNA of the CDR3 is TGCAGTGCTAACCTTGGACTAGCGGGAGGTGGAGAGACCCAGTACTTC.

The chain couples TRBV7-2 to TRBJ1-5, with D possibly matching TRBD1 (5 bases). The CDR3 sequence is 14 residues long. Trimming removed 5 bases from V and 5 bases from J, with 13 bases in between. In germline, CDR1 is SGHTA, CDR2 FQGNSA. CDR3 region: CASSHRLGDQPQHF. CDR3 bases: TGTGCCAGCAGCCATAGACTGGGGGATCAGCCCCAGCATTTT.

This clonotype was counted many times. This chain connects TRBV27 to TRBJ1-1; D gene unclear. Trimming left V 5 bases short and J 0 bases short, with 16 bases between. The length of the CDR3 is 16 residues. In germline, CDR1 is MNHEY, CDR2 SMNVEV (reference sequence). DNA of the CDR3: TGTGCCAGCAGTCCCCAAGGTAACGGTTTGAACACTGAAGCTTTCTTT. Encoded protein: CASSPQGNGLNTEAFF.

This clonotype has a handful of counts. The chain links TRBV27 to TRBJ2-7, with 7 bases matching TRBD2. This CDR3 region has 15 residues. The germline V gene has CDR1 MNHEY and CDR2 SMNVEV (reference sequence). The V gene end was trimmed by 6 bases and the J gene end by 3 bases; junction bases not matched to a gene: 11. CDR3 nucleotides: TGTGCCAGCAGCCTTAGCGGGTCCCCTAACTACGAGCAGTACTTC. Its protein product is CASSLSGSPNYEQYF.

This clonotype came up a few times. V is TRBV12-3 or TRBV12-4 and J is TRBJ1-6; D remains ambiguous. Trimming left V 1 base short and J 16 bases short, with 8 bases between. The CDR3 is 11 amino acids. The CDR3: CASSLGSYLHF. CDR3 nucleotide sequence: TGTGCCAGCAGTTTAGGGTCATATCTCCACTTT.

This chain joins TRBV6-5 and TRBJ2-1; D perhaps matches TRBD1 (6 bases). The CDR3 runs 16 residues. The germline CDR1 and CDR2 sequences are MNHEY and SVGAGI. V gave up 4 bases and J gave up 6 bases, with 19 bases separating them. This CDR3 reads CASSSRVRGFPNEQFF. In nucleotides, the CDR3 is TGTGCCAGCAGTTCCCGGGTGAGGGGGTTCCCCAATGAGCAGTTCTTC.

The chain couples TRBV27 to TRBJ2-7; 10 bases map to TRBD1. The CDR3 totals 15 residues. With V trimmed by 5 bases and J by 2 bases, 6 bases remained unmatched. The germline gives CDR1 MNHEY, CDR2 SMNVEV (reference sequence). CDR3 in DNA: TGTGCCAGCAGTCATGGGACAGGGGAAACCTACGAGCAGTACTTC. Protein: CASSHGTGETYEQYF.

The chain is built from TRBV11-2 and TRBJ2-1, with unresolved D. Germline CDR1 is SGHAT and CDR2 is FQNNGV. V shed 6 bases and J shed 6 bases, with 12 bases lying between them. The CDR3 runs 13 residues. CDR3 protein: CASRPFSGNEQFF. Written as DNA, the CDR3 is TGTGCCAGCAGGCCTTTTAGTGGCAATGAGCAGTTCTTC.

This rearrangement joins TRBV11-2 to TRBJ2-7; TRBD2 might be the D (6 bases). Trimming took off 5 bases at V and 7 bases at J, with 18 bases between the two ends. Germline lookup yields CDR1 SGHAT and CDR2 FQNNGV. The CDR3 totals 14 residues. CDR3: CASSVLPGLGEQYF. CDR3 DNA sequence: TGTGCCAGCAGCGTCCTCCCGGGACTGGGTGAGCAGTACTTC.

This chain joins TRBV29-1 and TRBJ2-6; possible D gene TRBD1, 5 bases. The CDR3 runs 15 residues. V lost 4 bases to trimming and J lost 0 bases, with 10 bases between them. The germline CDR1 and CDR2 sequences are SQVTM and ANQGSEA. The DNA for the CDR3 is TGCAGCGTTGCAGCAGGGCTCTCTGGGGCCAACGTCCTGACTTTC. Translating it yields CSVAAGLSGANVLTF.

A few counts support this clonotype. This sequence joins TRBV5-1 and TRBJ2-2, with D possibly matching TRBD1 (6 bases). Trimming took 2 bases from V and 2 from J, leaving 10 bases between them. This CDR3 comprises 15 residues. Per germline, CDR1 SGHRS and CDR2 YFSETQ. The CDR3 sequence is CASSFGGGNTGELFF. Here the CDR3 DNA reads TGCGCCAGCAGCTTCGGTGGGGGCAACACCGGGGAGCTGTTTTTT.

The genes are TRBV6-1 and TRBJ2-4, with TRBD1 identical over 12 bases. This CDR3 comprises 18 residues. The trim removed 5 bases at V and 0 bases at J, leaving 8 bases unmatched. CDR1 is MNHNS, CDR2 SASEGT, per germline. The CDR3 sequence: CASSPGDRGRLAKNIQYF. CDR3 bases: TGTGCCAGCAGTCCGGGGGACAGGGGGCGGTTAGCCAAAAACATTCAGTACTTC.

This chain connects TRBV5-1 to TRBJ1-2; D gene ambiguous. The CDR3 sequence is 15 residues long. Deletions cut 1 base from V and 0 bases from J, with 10 bases between. Germline V gives CDR1 SGHRS, CDR2 YFSETQ. The CDR3 DNA reads as TGCGCCAGCAGCTTGCGTGAAGTAACTAACTATGGCTACACCTTC. Translating gives CASSLREVTNYGYTF.

This clonotype was seen a handful of times. This chain links TRBV11-2 with TRBJ2-2; TRBD2 matches 13 bases. With V trimmed by 5 bases and J by 5 bases, 14 bases remained unmatched. The CDR3 contains 19 residues. Looked up from germline, CDR1 is SGHAT and CDR2 is FQNNGV. CDR3 DNA sequence: TGTGCCAGCAGCGCCTCCGGACTAGCGGGAGCTGGAGGAACCGGGGAGCTGTTTTTT. Protein product: CASSASGLAGAGGTGELFF.

There are many counts of this clonotype. The V gene is TRBV7-3, the J gene TRBJ2-3; 14 bases are a match to TRBD2. This CDR3 is 18 amino acids long. V lost 2 bases and J lost 4; bases outside the gene matches: 8. CDR1 and CDR2 from the germline V gene are SGHTA and FQGTGA. CDR3 nucleotide sequence: TGTGCCAGCAGCTTACCGGGACTAGCGGGAGCGGGCTCAGATACGCAGTATTTT. Residues: CASSLPGLAGAGSDTQYF.

The sample holds a few counts of this clonotype. The chain has TRBV5-1 and TRBJ2-7; D tentatively fits TRBD1 or TRBD2 (5 bases each). This CDR3 contains 12 residues. Germline CDR1 is SGHRS and CDR2 is YFSETQ. V was cut by 4 bases and J by 4 bases, with 9 bases left in between. For the CDR3, the DNA is TGCGCCAGCAGCCGCGAGGGGTACGAGCAGTACTTC. Translation: CASSREGYEQYF.

The chain links TRBV29-1 to TRBJ1-2, with 10 bases fitting TRBD1. V shed 4 bases and J 0 bases; nucleotides not matched to a gene: 8. The CDR3 length is 16 residues. In germline, CDR1 is SQVTM, CDR2 ANQGSEA. The CDR3 loop is CSVVVLGTGANYGYTF. As DNA, the CDR3 is TGCAGCGTTGTAGTATTGGGGACAGGGGCTAACTATGGCTACACCTTC.

The chain uses TRBV7-8 and TRBJ2-7, with D hard to call. The CDR3 totals 12 residues. The V gene lost 4 bases and the J gene lost 6 bases, with 10 bases spanning the gap. Germline V gives CDR1 SGHVS, CDR2 FQNEAQ. The CDR3 loop reads CASSSSPIEQYF. CDR3 DNA: TGTGCCAGCAGCTCTTCTCCAATCGAGCAGTACTTC. Together with reference TRBV7-8 and TRBJ2-7, the CDR3 gives the full variable domain: GAGVSQSPRYKVAKRGQDVALRCDPISGHVSLFWYQQALGQGPEFLTYFQNEAQLDKSGLPSDRFFAERPEGSVSTLKIQRTQQEDSAVYLCASSSSPIEQYFGPGTRLTVT.

Only a few counts were recorded for this clonotype. The V call is TRBV7-2, the J call TRBJ2-1; D is unresolved. Trimming stripped 1 base from V and 4 bases from J, with 5 bases between. This CDR3 has 13 residues. Per the germline V gene, CDR1 is SGHTA and CDR2 is FQGNSA. CDR3 loop: CASSLDQYNEQFF. The CDR3 DNA reads TGTGCCAGCAGCTTAGATCAGTACAATGAGCAGTTCTTC.

This clonotype occurred a few times. The V and J genes are TRBV5-1 and TRBJ2-7; 7 bases align to TRBD2. Germline values: CDR1 SGHRS, CDR2 YFSETQ. This CDR3 region has 15 residues. Unmatched junction bases numbered 6, after V lost 0 bases and J lost 3 bases. CDR3 sequence reads: CASSLATSDRYEQYF. CDR3 DNA sequence: TGCGCCAGCAGCTTGGCCACTAGCGATCGCTACGAGCAGTACTTC.

This clonotype was found a few times. The V call is TRBV7-9, the J call TRBJ2-5; no firm D call. Trimming removed 5 bases from V and 2 bases from J, with 21 bases in between. Germline assignment: CDR1 SEHNR and CDR2 FQNEAQ (reference sequence). The CDR3 spans 17 residues. The CDR3 sequence is CASSPRPKVVQQETQYF. As DNA, the CDR3 is TGTGCCAGCAGCCCGCGACCTAAAGTAGTGCAGCAAGAGACCCAGTACTTC.

The sample holds a few counts of this clonotype. The chain uses TRBV6-1 and TRBJ2-7; the D call may be TRBD1 or TRBD2 (6 bases each). Trimming cost V 7 bases and J 0 bases, with 16 bases left between them. Germline V gene data show CDR1 as MNHNS and CDR2 as SASEGT. The CDR3 is 15 residues long. The CDR3 region is CASTGIGGSSYEQYF. The CDR3 region has the DNA TGTGCCAGCACAGGGATAGGGGGGAGCTCCTACGAGCAGTACTTC.